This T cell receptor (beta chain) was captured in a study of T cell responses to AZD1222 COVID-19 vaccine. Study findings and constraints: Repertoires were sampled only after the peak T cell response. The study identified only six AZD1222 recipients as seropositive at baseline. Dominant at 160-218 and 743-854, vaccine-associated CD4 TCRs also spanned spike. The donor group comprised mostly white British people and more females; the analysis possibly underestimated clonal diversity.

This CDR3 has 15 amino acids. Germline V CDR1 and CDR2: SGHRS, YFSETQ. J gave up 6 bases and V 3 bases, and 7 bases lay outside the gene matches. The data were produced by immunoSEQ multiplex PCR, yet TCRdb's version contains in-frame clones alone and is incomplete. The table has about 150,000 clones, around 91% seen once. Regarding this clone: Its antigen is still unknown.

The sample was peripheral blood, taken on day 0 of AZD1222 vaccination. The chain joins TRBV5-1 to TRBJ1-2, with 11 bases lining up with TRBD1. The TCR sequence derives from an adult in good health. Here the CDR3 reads CASSYYGQGADGYTF. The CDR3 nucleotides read TGCGCCAGCAGCTACTACGGACAGGGGGCAGATGGCTACACCTTC.